The clone carrying this TCR beta chain was observed a single time. What it binds is unknown. Some clones are missing from TCRdb's copy, which holds only in-frame ones; the method was immunoSEQ multiplex PCR. The sample includes 90,000 to 120,000 clones, about 85% of them seen just once. The CDR3 runs 14 residues. Looked up from germline, CDR1 is MNHEY and CDR2 is SMNVEV (reference sequence). V was trimmed by 3 bases and J by 4 bases, leaving 13 bases between them. This specimen belongs to a study of T cell responses to AZD1222 COVID-19 vaccine. Study conclusions and caveats: Baseline serostatus was positive in only six AZD1222 recipients.

Pooled samples include second doses given at about 4 or 12 weeks. The TCR comes from an adult who received the AZD1222 COVID-19 vaccine. The gene calls are TRBV27 and TRBJ2-7; D is possibly TRBD2 (6 bases). Sequencing was performed on peripheral blood, taken 28 days after the second AZD1222 dose. The chain's CDR3 is CASSFVGGLYEQYF. The CDR3 DNA sequence: TGTGCCAGCAGTTTTGTTGGGGGACTTTACGAGCAGTACTTC.